A selection of T cell receptor beta chains follows, all from one sample in a study of T cells in Graves' hyperthyroidism and ophthalmopathy. TCRdb fed the multiplex PCR reads into MiXCR, producing one record per CDR3 protein. The sample has hundreds of thousands of distinct CDR3 sequences; over 10% are singletons. The specimen sequenced was blood. Receptor source: a woman aged 18-29 years with Graves' hyperthyroidism. Each CDR3 is given with its conserved first and last residue. Each record gives: clone size, D gene, J gene, V gene, CDR3 DNA, CDR3 protein. The D gene is left open where the match is weak. Only some rows state a clone size, as once, few, many or a class for expanded clones.

>NA|NA|TRBJ2-4|TRBV5-1
TGCGCCAGCAGCTTGGCGGATGGGATAGCCAAAAACATTCAGTACTTC
CASSLADGIAKNIQYF
>few|NA|TRBJ1-2|TRBV20-1
TGCCGTTTAGGGGGGAAGCGCGGGTATGGCTACACCTTC
CRLGGKRGYGYTF
>many|TRBD2|TRBJ2-7|TRBV6-1
TGTGCCAGCAGTTCCCCGGGACTAACCTACGAGCAGTACTTC
CASSSPGLTYEQYF
>NA|NA|TRBJ2-3|TRBV11-3
TGTGCCAGCAGCTTAGGGTATAGCACAGATACGCAGTATTTT
CASSLGYSTDTQYF
>many|TRBD2|TRBJ2-1|TRBV10-3
TGTGCCATCAGCCCCGGGACTAGCTTATATGAGCAGTTCTTC
CAISPGTSLYEQFF
>many|NA|TRBJ2-3|TRBV27
TGTGCCAGCAGTCCCCCACACCCAGATACGCAGTATTTT
CASSPPHPDTQYF
>many|NA|TRBJ2-3|TRBV9
TGTGCCAGCAGCCCCGGAGGGTGGCGCACAGATACGCAGTATTTT
CASSPGGWRTDTQYF
>many|NA|TRBJ2-5|TRBV20-1
TGCAGTGCTAGGCCGGGACGGATACCAAGGGGGACCCAGTACTTC
CSARPGRIPRGTQYF
>few|NA|TRBJ1-5|TRBV6-2/TRBV6-3
TGTGCCAGCAGCCCACAGGTTGGCAATCAGCCCCAGCATTTT
CASSPQVGNQPQHF
>many|TRBD2|TRBJ2-1|TRBV28
TGTGCCAGCAGTTTATGGTGGACTAGCGGACAAACCTCCTACAATGAGCAGTTCTTC
CASSLWWTSGQTSYNEQFF
>NA|NA|TRBJ1-2|TRBV20-1
TGCAGTGCTAGACTCAGGGATGGCTACACCTTC
CSARLRDGYTF
>NA|NA|TRBJ2-1|TRBV20-1
TGCAGTGCTAGCCCCGACCCTTACTCGCAGTTCTTC
CSASPDPYSQFF
>few|NA|TRBJ2-2|TRBV18
TGTGCCAGCTCACCGGGGATTAGTACCGGGGAGCTGTTTTTT
CASSPGISTGELFF
>many|NA|TRBJ1-2|TRBV27
TGTGCCAGCAGTTCCTTCACAGGGAGTAGCTATGGCTACACCTTC
CASSSFTGSSYGYTF
>many|NA|TRBJ2-7|TRBV6-1
TGTGCCAGCAGTGAGGGGACGGGCAATATCGAGCAGTACTTC
CASSEGTGNIEQYF
>NA|NA|TRBJ2-6|TRBV7-9
TGTGCCAGCAGCTTAGGGGCCCCCAGCTCTGGGGCCAACGTCCTGACTTTC
CASSLGAPSSGANVLTF
>few|TRBD1|TRBJ1-2|TRBV4-2
TGTGCCAGCAGCCCCACAGGGGGGGGTATGGGCTACACCTTC
CASSPTGGGMGYTF
>NA|NA|TRBJ2-7|TRBV7-2
TGTGCCAGCAGCCGACAAACCGGGACATTTGGCGAGCAGTACTTC
CASSRQTGTFGEQYF
>many|TRBD1|TRBJ1-2|TRBV6-2/TRBV6-3
TGTGCCAGCGAAAAAACAGGGGATGGCTACACCTTC
CASEKTGDGYTF
>many|NA|TRBJ2-7|TRBV11-2
TGTGCCAGCAGCTCGGGACTTAGCTCCTACGAGCAGTACTTC
CASSSGLSSYEQYF
>many|TRBD1|TRBJ2-7|TRBV7-8
TGTGCCAGCAGCTTAGGGCGGACAGGGAAGAACTACGAGCAGTACTTC
CASSLGRTGKNYEQYF
>many|NA|TRBJ2-7|TRBV5-1
TGCGCCAGCAGCTGGAACAATGCGGCCTACGAGCAGTACTTC
CASSWNNAAYEQYF
>many|NA|TRBJ1-2|TRBV18
TGTGCCAGCTCACCACCAGACAGCCGATATGGCTACACCTTC
CASSPPDSRYGYTF
>many|NA|TRBJ2-3|TRBV28
TGTGCCAGCAGTCCCATTGTCGTGACGCAGTATTTT
CASSPIVVTQYF
>many|TRBD2|TRBJ2-1|TRBV20-1
TGCAGTGCTAGGGGGGGGACTAGCGGGACTCTCTGGGATGAGCAGTTCTTC
CSARGGTSGTLWDEQFF
>many|NA|TRBJ1-5|TRBV2
TGTGCCAGCAGATTCAGCTGGGGAGATCAGCCCCAGCATTTT
CASRFSWGDQPQHF
>many|TRBD2|TRBJ2-7|TRBV12-3/TRBV12-4
TGTGCCAGCAGTGCCGGACTAGCGTACTCCGAGCAGTACTTC
CASSAGLAYSEQYF
>many|NA|TRBJ1-1|TRBV28
TGTGCCAGCAGTTTCTCTTCCTTGAACACTGAAGCTTTCTTT
CASSFSSLNTEAFF
>few|NA|TRBJ2-1|TRBV2
TGTGCCAGCATGGGAAGGGTGCGTCGACATGAGCAGTTCTTC
CASMGRVRRHEQFF
>many|TRBD1|TRBJ2-7|TRBV2
TGTGCCAGCAGGGATGACAGGGACCAGCAGTACTTC
CASRDDRDQQYF
>NA|TRBD1|TRBJ1-6|TRBV7-9
TGTGCCAGCAGCTTAAGGGGCAGGGGGGATTCACCCCTCCACTTT
CASSLRGRGDSPLHF
>many|TRBD1|TRBJ2-3|TRBV6-2/TRBV6-3
TGTGCCAGCACAAGGGGGCAGGTGGATACGCAGTATTTT
CASTRGQVDTQYF
>many|NA|TRBJ1-1|TRBV15
TGTGCCACCAGCATCTTATCGGTCATGAACACTGAAGCTTTCTTT
CATSILSVMNTEAFF
>many|TRBD1|TRBJ2-7|TRBV7-2
TGTGCCAGCAGCTCCCAGGGGGCGCCGAACTACGAGCAGTACTTC
CASSSQGAPNYEQYF
>NA|TRBD1|TRBJ2-5|TRBV20-1
TGCAGTGCTAGAGCAAACACAGGGGGCGGAGAGACCCAGTACTTC
CSARANTGGGETQYF
>many|NA|TRBJ2-1|TRBV2
TGTGCCAGCAGGAACAGCTACATTGACAATGAGCAGTTCTTC
CASRNSYIDNEQFF
>once|TRBD2|TRBJ2-5|TRBV28
TGTGCCAGCAGTTTAGAGGCTAGCGGGGCCGAAGAGACCCAGTACTTC
CASSLEASGAEETQYF
>few|TRBD1|TRBJ1-5|TRBV19
TGTGCCAGTAGTATCGGACAGGTTAACCGACATTTT
CASSIGQVNRHF
>many|NA|TRBJ2-1|TRBV20-1
TGCAGTGCTAGGAACTGGGGGCGGTACAATGAGCAGTTCTTC
CSARNWGRYNEQFF
>once|NA|TRBJ1-1|TRBV7-9
TGTGCCAGCAGCTTATTGACCGAGAACACTGAAGCTTTCTTT
CASSLLTENTEAFF
>many|NA|TRBJ1-5|TRBV6-2/TRBV6-3
TGTGCCAGCAGTTACGTATTGGATTATAGCAATCAGCCCCAGCATTTT
CASSYVLDYSNQPQHF
>many|NA|TRBJ1-2|TRBV6-1
TGTGCCAGCAGAAACGACAGGAACTATGGCTACACCTTC
CASRNDRNYGYTF
>many|NA|TRBJ1-2|TRBV7-9
TGTGCCAGCAGCTTAGCGGCCAGGCCCACCTATGGCTACACCTTC
CASSLAARPTYGYTF
>many|TRBD2|TRBJ2-1|TRBV28
TGTGCCAGCAGTTTCCTGGTCGGGTTAGTAGCGGGATCATGGGAGCAGTTCTTC
CASSFLVGLVAGSWEQFF
>many|NA|TRBJ1-3|TRBV24-1
TGTGCCACCAGTGAAGGCGCGACTGGAAACACCATATATTTT
CATSEGATGNTIYF
>few|NA|TRBJ1-2|TRBV19
TGTGCCAGTAGTATGGAGACCCTCTATGGCTACACCTTC
CASSMETLYGYTF